These 8 T cell receptor beta chains share one sample of origin, sequenced in a study of cytomegalovirus exposure and HLA in healthy donors. Primers for the PCR totalled 60 Vbeta and 13 Jbeta. Clones were sequenced by immunoSEQ multiplex PCR, and TCRdb holds only the in-frame ones, with some missing. The table shows around 160,000 clones, with 79% occurring only once. Sequences were obtained from PBMCs. The source of these receptors is a woman in her thirties or forties in good health and CMV-seropositive.

The chain combines TRBV6-1 with TRBJ2-7; possible D gene TRBD1, 6 bases. The CDR3 is 15 amino acids. Germline V gene sequence: CDR1 MNHNS, CDR2 SASEGT. Trimming took off 2 bases at V and 0 bases at J, with 11 bases between the two ends. The CDR3 DNA sequence: TGTGCCAGCAGTGAAAACCAGGGGAGCTCCTACGAGCAGTACTTC. Encoded protein: CASSENQGSSYEQYF.

The chain couples TRBV2 to TRBJ2-1; 12 nucleotides agree with TRBD2. CDR3 length equals 18 residues. The ends lost 6 bases at V and 2 bases at J; junction bases unmatched: 11. Germline lookup yields CDR1 SNHLY and CDR2 FYNNEI. CDR3 residues: CASSIASGGALTYNEQFF. CDR3 coding DNA: TGTGCCAGCAGCATCGCTAGCGGGGGGGCCCTAACCTACAATGAGCAGTTCTTC.

The CDR3 DNA sequence: TGCGCCAGCAGCTATGACTCGGGTCAGGGCGAGCAGTACTTC. Protein sequence: CASSYDSGQGEQYF. The V gene is TRBV5-1, the J gene TRBJ2-7; possible D gene TRBD1, 5 bases. CDR1 and CDR2 (germline): SGHRS, YFSETQ. The CDR3 has 14 residues. V lost 3 bases, J lost 6 bases, and 16 bases lay in between.

The CDR3 protein is CASSPGGYQPQHF. As DNA, the CDR3 is TGTGCCAGCAGCCCGGGTGGGTATCAGCCCCAGCATTTT. This sequence joins TRBV7-9 and TRBJ1-5, with no clear D. CDR1 and CDR2 (germline): SEHNR, FQNEAQ (reference sequence). The V and J ends lost 5 bases and 5 bases respectively, with 10 bases between them. The CDR3 has 13 amino acids.

The chain joins TRBV23-1 to TRBJ1-2; TRBD1 might be the D (5 bases). TRBV23-1 is annotated as an ORF whose role is uncertain. V gave up 0 bases and J gave up 5 bases, with 13 bases separating them. This CDR3 region has 15 residues. The CDR3 DNA reads TGCGCCAGCAGTCAATCGGTAGGGGCCTCTTATGGCTACACCTTC. It encodes CASSQSVGASYGYTF.

This chain joins TRBV6-1 and TRBJ1-6; D may be TRBD1 (5 bases). CDR1 and CDR2 from the germline V gene are MNHNS and SASEGT. The CDR3 is made up of 13 amino acids. V was cut by 2 bases and J by 9 bases, with 8 bases left in between. CDR3 residues: CASSELGGSPLHF. CDR3 DNA: TGTGCCAGCAGTGAATTGGGGGGTTCACCCCTCCACTTT.

This chain links TRBV5-1 with TRBJ1-2; D is unclear. This CDR3 contains 14 residues. Per the germline V gene, CDR1 is SGHRS and CDR2 is YFSETQ. Trimming took 0 bases from V and 4 from J, leaving 10 bases between them. CDR3 nucleotide sequence: TGCGCCAGCAGCTTGGCCCCAGGTCCCTATGGCTACACCTTC. Its protein is CASSLAPGPYGYTF.

This rearrangement joins TRBV5-1 to TRBJ1-6, with a tentative D call TRBD1 (5 bases). V was cut by 0 bases and J by 5 bases, with 6 bases left in between. There are 14 residues in the CDR3. Per the germline V gene, CDR1 is SGHRS and CDR2 is YFSETQ. The CDR3 coding sequence is TGCGCCAGCAGCTTGGGACAGAATAATTCACCCCTCCACTTT. Translating gives CASSLGQNNSPLHF.